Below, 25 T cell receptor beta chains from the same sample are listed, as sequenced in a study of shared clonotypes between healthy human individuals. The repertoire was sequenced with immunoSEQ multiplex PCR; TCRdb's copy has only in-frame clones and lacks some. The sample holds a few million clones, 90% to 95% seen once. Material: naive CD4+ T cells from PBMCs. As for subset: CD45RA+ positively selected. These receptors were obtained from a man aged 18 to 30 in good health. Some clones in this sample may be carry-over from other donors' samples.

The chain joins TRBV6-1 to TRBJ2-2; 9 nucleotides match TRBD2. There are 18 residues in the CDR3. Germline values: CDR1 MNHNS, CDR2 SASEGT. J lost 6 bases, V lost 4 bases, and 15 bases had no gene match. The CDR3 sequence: CASSVAGVGWMTPGELFF. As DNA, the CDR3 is TGTGCCAGCAGTGTAGCGGGAGTCGGCTGGATGACCCCCGGGGAGCTGTTTTTT.

This CDR3 is CASSLVGGGSGAFF. CDR3 nucleotide sequence: TGTGCCAGCAGCCTGGTCGGGGGGGGCTCGGGAGCTTTCTTT. The chain couples TRBV7-6 to TRBJ1-1; D may be TRBD1 (6 bases). Germline CDR1 is SGHVS and CDR2 is FNYEAQ. The CDR3 extends over 14 amino acids. Deletions cut 5 bases from V and 10 bases from J, with 20 bases between.

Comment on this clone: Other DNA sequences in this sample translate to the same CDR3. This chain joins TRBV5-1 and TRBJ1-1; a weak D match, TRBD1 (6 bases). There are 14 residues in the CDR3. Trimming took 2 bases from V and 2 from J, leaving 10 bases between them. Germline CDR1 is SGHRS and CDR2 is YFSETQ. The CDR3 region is CASSLDRLNTEAFF. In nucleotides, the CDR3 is TGCGCCAGCAGCTTAGACAGGCTTAACACTGAAGCTTTCTTT.

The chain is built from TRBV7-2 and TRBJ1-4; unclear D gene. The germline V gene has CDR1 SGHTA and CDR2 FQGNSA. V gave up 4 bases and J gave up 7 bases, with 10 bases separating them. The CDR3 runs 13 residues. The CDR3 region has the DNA TGTGCCAGCAGCTCCACCCGAGGTGAAAAACTGTTTTTT. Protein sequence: CASSSTRGEKLFF.

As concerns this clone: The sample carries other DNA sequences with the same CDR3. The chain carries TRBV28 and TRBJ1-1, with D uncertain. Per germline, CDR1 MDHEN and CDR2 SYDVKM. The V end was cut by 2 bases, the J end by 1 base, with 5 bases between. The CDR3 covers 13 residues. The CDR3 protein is CASSLDRNTEAFF. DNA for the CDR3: TGTGCCAGCAGTTTAGATCGGAACACTGAAGCTTTCTTT. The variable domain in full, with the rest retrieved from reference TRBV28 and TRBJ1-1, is DVKVTQSSRYLVKRTGEKVFLECVQDMDHENMFWYRQDPGLGLRLIYFSYDVKMKEKGDIPEGYSVSREKKERFSLILESASTNQTSMYLCASSLDRNTEAFFGQGTRLTVV.

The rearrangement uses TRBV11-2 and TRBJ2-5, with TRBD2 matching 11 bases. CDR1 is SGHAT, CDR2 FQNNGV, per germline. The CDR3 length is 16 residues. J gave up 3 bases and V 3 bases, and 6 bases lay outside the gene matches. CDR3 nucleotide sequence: TGTGCCAGCAGCTTCCTCGTGGGACTAGCGGAAGAGACCCAGTACTTC. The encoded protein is CASSFLVGLAEETQYF.

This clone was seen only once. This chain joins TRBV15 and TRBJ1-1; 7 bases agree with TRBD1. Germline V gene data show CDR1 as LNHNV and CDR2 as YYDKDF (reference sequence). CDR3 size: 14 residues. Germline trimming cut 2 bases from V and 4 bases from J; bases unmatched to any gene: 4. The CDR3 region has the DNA TGTGCCACCAGCAGACAGGGGGTGGGCACTGAAGCTTTCTTT. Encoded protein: CATSRQGVGTEAFF.

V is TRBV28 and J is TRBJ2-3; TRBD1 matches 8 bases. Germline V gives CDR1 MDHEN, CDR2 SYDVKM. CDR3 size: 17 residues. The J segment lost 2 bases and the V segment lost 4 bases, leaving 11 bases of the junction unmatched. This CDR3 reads CASSSQGGQEFTDTQYF. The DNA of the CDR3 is TGTGCCAGCAGTTCACAGGGGGGACAGGAGTTCACAGATACGCAGTATTTT.

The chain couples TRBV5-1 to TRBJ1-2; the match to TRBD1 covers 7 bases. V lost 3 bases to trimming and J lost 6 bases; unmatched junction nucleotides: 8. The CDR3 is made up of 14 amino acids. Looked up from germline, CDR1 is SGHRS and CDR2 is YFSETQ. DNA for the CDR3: TGCGCCAGCAGCTGGCTGACAGGGCCCGATGGCTACACCTTC. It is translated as CASSWLTGPDGYTF.

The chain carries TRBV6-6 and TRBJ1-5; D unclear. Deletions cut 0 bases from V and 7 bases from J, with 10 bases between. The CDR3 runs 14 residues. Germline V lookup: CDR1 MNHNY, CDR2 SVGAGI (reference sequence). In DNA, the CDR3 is TGTGCCAGCAGTTACTCGACTGGGCCCCAGCCCCAGCATTTT. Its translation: CASSYSTGPQPQHF.

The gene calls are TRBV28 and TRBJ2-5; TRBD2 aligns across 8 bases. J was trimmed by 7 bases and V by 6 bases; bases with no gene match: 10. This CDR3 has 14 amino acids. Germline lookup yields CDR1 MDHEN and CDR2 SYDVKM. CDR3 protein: CASRFSGTSGTQYF. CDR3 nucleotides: TGTGCCAGCAGATTTAGCGGGACGAGCGGGACCCAGTACTTC.

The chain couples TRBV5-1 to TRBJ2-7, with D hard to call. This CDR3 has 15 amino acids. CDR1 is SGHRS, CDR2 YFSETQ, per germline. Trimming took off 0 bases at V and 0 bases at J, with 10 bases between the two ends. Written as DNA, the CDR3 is TGCGCCAGCAGCTTGGCCTGGGCAGCCTCCTACGAGCAGTACTTC. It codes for CASSLAWAASYEQYF.

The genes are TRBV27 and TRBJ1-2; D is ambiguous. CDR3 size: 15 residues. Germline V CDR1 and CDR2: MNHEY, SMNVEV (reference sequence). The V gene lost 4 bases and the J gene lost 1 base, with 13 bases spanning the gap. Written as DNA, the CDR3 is TGTGCCAGCAGTTCTTTTGGGATCGGTAACTATGGCTACACCTTC. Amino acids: CASSSFGIGNYGYTF.

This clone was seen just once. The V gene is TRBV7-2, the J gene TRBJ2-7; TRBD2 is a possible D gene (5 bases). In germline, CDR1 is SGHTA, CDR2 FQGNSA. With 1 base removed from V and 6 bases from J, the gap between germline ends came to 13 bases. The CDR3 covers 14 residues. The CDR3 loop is CASSLGRELGEQYF. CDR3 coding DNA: TGTGCCAGCAGCTTAGGAAGGGAGTTAGGCGAGCAGTACTTC.

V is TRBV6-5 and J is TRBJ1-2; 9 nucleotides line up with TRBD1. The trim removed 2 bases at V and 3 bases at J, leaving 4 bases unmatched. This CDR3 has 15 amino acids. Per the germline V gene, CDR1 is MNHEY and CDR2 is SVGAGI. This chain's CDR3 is CASSYARTGDYGYTF. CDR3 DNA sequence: TGTGCCAGCAGTTACGCCCGGACAGGGGACTATGGCTACACCTTC.

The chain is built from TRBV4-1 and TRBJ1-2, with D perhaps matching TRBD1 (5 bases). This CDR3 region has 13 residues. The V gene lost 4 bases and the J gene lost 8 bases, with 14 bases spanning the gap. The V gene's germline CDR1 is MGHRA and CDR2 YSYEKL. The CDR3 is CASSPIGGRGYTF. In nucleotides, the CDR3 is TGCGCCAGCAGCCCCATTGGGGGTCGGGGCTACACCTTC.

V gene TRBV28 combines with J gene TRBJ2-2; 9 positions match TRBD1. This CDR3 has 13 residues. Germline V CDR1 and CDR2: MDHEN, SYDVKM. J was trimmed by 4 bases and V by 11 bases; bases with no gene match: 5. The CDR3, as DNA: TGTGCCGGCGAGACAGGGGGCACCGGGGAGCTGTTTTTT. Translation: CAGETGGTGELFF. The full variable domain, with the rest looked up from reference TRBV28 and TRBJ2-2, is DVKVTQSSRYLVKRTGEKVFLECVQDMDHENMFWYRQDPGLGLRLIYFSYDVKMKEKGDIPEGYSVSREKKERFSLILESASTNQTSMYLCAGETGGTGELFFGEGSRLTVL.

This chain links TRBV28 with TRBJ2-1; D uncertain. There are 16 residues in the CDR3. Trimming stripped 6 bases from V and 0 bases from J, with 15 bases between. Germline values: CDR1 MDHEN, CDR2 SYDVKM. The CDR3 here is CASRNRHGYSYNEQFF. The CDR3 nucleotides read TGTGCCAGCAGGAACAGACACGGCTACTCCTACAATGAGCAGTTCTTC.

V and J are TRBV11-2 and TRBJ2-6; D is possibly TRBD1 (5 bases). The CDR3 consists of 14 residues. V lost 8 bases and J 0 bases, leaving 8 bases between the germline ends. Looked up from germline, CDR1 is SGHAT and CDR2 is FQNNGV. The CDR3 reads CASQDSSGANVLTF. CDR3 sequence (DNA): TGTGCCAGCCAAGACAGCTCTGGGGCCAACGTCCTGACTTTC.

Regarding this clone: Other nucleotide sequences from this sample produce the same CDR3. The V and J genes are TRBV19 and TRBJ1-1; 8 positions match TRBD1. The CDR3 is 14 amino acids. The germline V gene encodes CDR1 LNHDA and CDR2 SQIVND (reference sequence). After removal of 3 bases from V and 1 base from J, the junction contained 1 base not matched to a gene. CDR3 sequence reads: CASSIDRGNTEAFF. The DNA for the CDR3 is TGTGCCAGTAGTATCGACAGGGGGAACACTGAAGCTTTCTTT.

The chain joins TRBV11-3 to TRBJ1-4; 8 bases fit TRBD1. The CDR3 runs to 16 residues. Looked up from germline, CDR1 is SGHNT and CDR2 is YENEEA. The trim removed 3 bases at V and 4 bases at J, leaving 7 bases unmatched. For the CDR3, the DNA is TGTGCCAGCAGCTTGGGGGACAGGACCAATAATGAAAAACTGTTTTTT. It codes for CASSLGDRTNNEKLFF.

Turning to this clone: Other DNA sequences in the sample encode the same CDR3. CDR3 sequence: CASSLGAGTEAFF. The CDR3 DNA reads TGTGCCAGCAGCTTGGGCGCAGGAACTGAAGCTTTCTTT. The rearrangement uses TRBV5-4 and TRBJ1-1; D gene unclear. Germline V CDR1 and CDR2: SGHNT, YYREEE (reference sequence). The V end lost 0 bases, the J end lost 5 bases, and 8 bases lay between the germline ends. This CDR3 spans 13 amino acids.

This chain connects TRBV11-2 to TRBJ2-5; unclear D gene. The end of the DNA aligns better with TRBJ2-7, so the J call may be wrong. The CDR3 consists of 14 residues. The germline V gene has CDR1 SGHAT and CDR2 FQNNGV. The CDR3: CASSLSLGPYEQYF. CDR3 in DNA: TGTGCCAGCAGCTTATCCCTCGGCCCCTACGAGCAGTACTTC.

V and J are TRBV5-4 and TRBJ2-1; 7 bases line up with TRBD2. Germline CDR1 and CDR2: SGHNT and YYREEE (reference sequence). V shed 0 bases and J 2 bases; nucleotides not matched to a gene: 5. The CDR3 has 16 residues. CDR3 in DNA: TGTGCCAGCAGCTTGGGGGCGGGAGCCACCTACAATGAGCAGTTCTTC. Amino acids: CASSLGAGATYNEQFF. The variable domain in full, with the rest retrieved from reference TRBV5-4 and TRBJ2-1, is ETGVTQSPTHLIKTRGQQVTLRCSSQSGHNTVSWYQQALGQGPQFIFQYYREEENGRGNFPPRFSGLQFPNYSSELNVNALELDDSALYLCASSLGAGATYNEQFFGPGTRLTVL.

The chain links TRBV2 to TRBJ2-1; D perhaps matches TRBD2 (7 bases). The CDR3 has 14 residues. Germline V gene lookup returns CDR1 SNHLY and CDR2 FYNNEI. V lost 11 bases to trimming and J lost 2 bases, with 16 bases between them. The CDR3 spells CAGLGAGAYNEQFF. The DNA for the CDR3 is TGTGCCGGTCTGGGGGCGGGGGCCTACAATGAGCAGTTCTTC.